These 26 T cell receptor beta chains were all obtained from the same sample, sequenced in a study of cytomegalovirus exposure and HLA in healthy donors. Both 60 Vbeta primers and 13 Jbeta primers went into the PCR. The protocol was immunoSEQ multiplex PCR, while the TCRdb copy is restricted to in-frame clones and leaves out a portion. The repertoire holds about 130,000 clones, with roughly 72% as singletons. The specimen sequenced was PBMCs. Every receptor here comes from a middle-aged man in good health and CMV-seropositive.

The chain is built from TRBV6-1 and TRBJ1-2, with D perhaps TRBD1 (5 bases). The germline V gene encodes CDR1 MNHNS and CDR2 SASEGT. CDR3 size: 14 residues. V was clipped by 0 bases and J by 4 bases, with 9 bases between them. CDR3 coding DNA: TGTGCCAGCAGTGAAGCAGGGGCTGTCTATGGCTACACCTTC. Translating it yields CASSEAGAVYGYTF.

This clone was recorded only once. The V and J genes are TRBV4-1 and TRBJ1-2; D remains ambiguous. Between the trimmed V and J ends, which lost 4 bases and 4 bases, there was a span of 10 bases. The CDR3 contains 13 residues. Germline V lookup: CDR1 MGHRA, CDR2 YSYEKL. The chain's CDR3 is CASSPRTTYGYTF. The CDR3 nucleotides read TGCGCCAGCAGCCCCCGGACTACCTATGGCTACACCTTC.

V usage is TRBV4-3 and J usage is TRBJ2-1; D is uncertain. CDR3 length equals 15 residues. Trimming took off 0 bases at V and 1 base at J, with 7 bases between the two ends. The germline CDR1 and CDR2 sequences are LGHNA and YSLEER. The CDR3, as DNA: TGCGCCAGCAGCCAAGAGCGGCCATCCTACAATGAGCAGTTCTTC. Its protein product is CASSQERPSYNEQFF.

The CDR3 reads CASGRIDRANTGELFF. The CDR3 DNA is TGTGCCAGCGGTAGAATAGACAGGGCGAACACCGGGGAGCTGTTTTTT. The chain is built from TRBV2 and TRBJ2-2, with TRBD1 matching over 7 bases. Per germline, CDR1 SNHLY and CDR2 FYNNEI. V shed 8 bases and J 0 bases; nucleotides not matched to a gene: 9. The CDR3 is made up of 16 amino acids.

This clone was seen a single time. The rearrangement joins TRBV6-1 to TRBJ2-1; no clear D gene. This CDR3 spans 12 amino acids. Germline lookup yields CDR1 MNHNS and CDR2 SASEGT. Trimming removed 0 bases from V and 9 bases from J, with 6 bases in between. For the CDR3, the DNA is TGTGCCAGCAGTGAAGCTCGGAGTGAGCAGTTCTTC. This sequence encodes CASSEARSEQFF.

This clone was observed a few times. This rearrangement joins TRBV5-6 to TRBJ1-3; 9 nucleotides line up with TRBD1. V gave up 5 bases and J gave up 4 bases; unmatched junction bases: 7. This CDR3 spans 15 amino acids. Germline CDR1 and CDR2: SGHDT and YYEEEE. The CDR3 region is CASRDAGTGGNTIYF. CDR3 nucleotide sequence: TGTGCCAGCAGAGACGCCGGGACAGGGGGAAACACCATATATTTT.

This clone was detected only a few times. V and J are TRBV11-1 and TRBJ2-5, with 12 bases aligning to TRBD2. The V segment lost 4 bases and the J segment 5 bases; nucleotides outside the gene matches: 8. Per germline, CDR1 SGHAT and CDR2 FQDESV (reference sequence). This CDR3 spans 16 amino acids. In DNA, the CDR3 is TGTGCCAGCAGCTCAATTGTAACTAGCGGGGGGGAGACCCAGTACTTC. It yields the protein CASSSIVTSGGETQYF.

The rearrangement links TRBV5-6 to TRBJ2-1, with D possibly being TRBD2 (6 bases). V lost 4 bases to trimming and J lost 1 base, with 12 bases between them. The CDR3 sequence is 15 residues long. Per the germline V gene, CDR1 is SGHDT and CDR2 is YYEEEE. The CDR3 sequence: CASSLSGVSYNEQFF. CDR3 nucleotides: TGTGCCAGCAGCCTGTCGGGGGTATCCTACAATGAGCAGTTCTTC.

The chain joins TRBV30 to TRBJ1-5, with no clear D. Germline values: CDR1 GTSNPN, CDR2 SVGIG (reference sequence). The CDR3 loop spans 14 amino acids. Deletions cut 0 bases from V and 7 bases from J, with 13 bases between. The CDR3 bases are TGTGCCTGGAGTGTATTTTCGGGAGGGCAGCCCCAGCATTTT. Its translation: CAWSVFSGGQPQHF.

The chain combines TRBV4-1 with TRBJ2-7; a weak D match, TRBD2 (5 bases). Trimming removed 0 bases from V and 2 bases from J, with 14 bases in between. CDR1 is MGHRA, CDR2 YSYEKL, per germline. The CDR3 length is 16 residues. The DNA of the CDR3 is TGCGCCAGCAGCCAAGATTACGGACTGAGGACCTACGAGCAGTACTTC. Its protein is CASSQDYGLRTYEQYF.

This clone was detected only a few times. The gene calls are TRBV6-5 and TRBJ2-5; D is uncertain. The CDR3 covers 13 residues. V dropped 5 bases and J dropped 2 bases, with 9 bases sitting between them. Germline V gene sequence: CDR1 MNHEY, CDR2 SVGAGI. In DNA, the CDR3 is TGTGCCAGCAGTCTACGGAGACAAGAGACCCAGTACTTC. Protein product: CASSLRRQETQYF.

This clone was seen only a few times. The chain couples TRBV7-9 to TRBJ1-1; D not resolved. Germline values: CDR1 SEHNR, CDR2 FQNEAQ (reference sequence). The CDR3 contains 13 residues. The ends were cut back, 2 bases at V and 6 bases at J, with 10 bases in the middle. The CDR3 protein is CASSLQAPAEAFF. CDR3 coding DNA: TGTGCCAGCAGCTTACAGGCCCCCGCTGAAGCTTTCTTT.

CDR3: CASSRDRGRSGELFF. As DNA, the CDR3 is TGTGCCAGCAGCAGGGACAGGGGGCGATCCGGGGAGCTGTTTTTT. The chain is built from TRBV2 and TRBJ2-2, with 12 nucleotides matching TRBD1. Germline V gene sequence: CDR1 SNHLY, CDR2 FYNNEI. The ends lost 6 bases at V and 6 bases at J; junction bases unmatched: 5. The CDR3 runs to 15 residues. Complete variable domain (other parts from reference TRBV2 and TRBJ2-2): EPEVTQTPSHQVTQMGQEVILRCVPISNHLYFYWYRQILGQKVEFLVSFYNNEISEKSEIFDDQFSVERPDGSNFTLKIRSTKLEDSAMYFCASSRDRGRSGELFFGEGSRLTVL.

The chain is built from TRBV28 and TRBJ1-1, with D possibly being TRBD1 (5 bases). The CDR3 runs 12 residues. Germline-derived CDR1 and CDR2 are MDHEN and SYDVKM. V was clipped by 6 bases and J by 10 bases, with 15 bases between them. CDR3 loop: CASRTRVSGAFF. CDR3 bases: TGTGCCAGCAGAACCAGGGTGAGTGGAGCTTTCTTT.

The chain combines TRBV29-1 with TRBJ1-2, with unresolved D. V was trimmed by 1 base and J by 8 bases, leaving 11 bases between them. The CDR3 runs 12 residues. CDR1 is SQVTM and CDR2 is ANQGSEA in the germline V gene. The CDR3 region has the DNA TGCAGCGTTGAAGTCTCAAGGGAGGGCTACACCTTC. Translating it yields CSVEVSREGYTF.

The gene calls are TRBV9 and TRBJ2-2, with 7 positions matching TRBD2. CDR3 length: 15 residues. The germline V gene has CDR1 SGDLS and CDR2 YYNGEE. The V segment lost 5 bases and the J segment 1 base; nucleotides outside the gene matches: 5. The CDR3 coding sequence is TGTGCCAGCAGTTTGTGGGGGGGGAACACCGGGGAGCTGTTTTTT. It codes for CASSLWGGNTGELFF.

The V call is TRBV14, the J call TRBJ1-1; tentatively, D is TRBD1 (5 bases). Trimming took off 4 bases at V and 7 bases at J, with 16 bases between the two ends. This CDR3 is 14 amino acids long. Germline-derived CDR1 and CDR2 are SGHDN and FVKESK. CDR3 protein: CASSRGFGGSEAFF. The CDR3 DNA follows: TGTGCCAGCAGCCGCGGTTTCGGGGGGAGTGAAGCTTTCTTT. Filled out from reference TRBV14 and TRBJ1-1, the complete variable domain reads EAGVTQFPSHSVIEKGQTVTLRCDPISGHDNLYWYRRVMGKEIKFLLHFVKESKQDESGMPNNRFLAERTGGTYSTLKVQPAELEDSGVYFCASSRGFGGSEAFFGQGTRLTVV.

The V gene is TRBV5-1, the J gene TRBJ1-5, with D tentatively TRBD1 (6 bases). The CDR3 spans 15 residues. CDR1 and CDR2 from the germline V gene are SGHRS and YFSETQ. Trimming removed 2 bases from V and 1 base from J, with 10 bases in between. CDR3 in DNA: TGCGCCAGCAGCTTAAGGGGGGGAAGCAATCAGCCCCAGCATTTT. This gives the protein CASSLRGGSNQPQHF.

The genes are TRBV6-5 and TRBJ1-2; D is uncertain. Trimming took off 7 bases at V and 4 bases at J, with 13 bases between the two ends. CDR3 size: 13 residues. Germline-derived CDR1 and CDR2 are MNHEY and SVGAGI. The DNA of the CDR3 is TGTGCCAGCAAGAAAACGGGGTCCTATGGCTACACCTTC. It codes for CASKKTGSYGYTF.

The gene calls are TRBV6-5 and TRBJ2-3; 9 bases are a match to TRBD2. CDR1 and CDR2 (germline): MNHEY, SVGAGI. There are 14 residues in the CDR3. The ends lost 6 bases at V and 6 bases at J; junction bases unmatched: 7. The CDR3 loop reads CASSAGTSSDTQYF. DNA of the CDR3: TGTGCCAGCAGCGCCGGGACTAGCTCTGATACGCAGTATTTT.

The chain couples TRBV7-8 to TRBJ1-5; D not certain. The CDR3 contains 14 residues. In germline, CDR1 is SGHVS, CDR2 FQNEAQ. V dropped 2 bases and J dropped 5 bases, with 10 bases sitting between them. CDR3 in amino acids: CASSLRLSDQPQHF. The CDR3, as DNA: TGTGCCAGCAGCTTACGACTAAGTGATCAGCCCCAGCATTTT.

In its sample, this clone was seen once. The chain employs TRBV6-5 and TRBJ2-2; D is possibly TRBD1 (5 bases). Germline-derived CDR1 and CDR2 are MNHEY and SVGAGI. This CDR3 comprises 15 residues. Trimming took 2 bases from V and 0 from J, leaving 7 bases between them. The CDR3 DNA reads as TGTGCCAGCAGTTACCGACAGACGAACACCGGGGAGCTGTTTTTT. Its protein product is CASSYRQTNTGELFF.

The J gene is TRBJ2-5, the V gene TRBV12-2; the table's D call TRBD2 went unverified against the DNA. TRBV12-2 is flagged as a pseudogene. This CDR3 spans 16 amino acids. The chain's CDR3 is CASRLERAGAQETQYF. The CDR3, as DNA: TGTGCAAGTCGCTTAGAAAGGGCGGGGGCCCAAGAGACCCAGTACTTC.

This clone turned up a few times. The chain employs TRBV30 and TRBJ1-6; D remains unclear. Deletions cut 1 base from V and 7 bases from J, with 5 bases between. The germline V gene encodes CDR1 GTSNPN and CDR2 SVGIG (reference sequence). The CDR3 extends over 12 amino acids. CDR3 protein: CAWSGGNSPLHF. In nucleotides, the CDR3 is TGTGCCTGGAGTGGAGGCAATTCACCCCTCCACTTT.

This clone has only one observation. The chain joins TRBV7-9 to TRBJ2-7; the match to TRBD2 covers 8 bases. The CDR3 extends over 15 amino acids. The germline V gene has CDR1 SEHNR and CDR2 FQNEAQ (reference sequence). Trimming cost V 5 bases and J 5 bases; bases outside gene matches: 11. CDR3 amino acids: CASSPGTSDWDEQYF. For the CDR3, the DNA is TGTGCCAGCAGCCCCGGGACTAGTGATTGGGACGAGCAGTACTTC.

This CDR3 is CASTSPSGQTYEQYF. The DNA of the CDR3 is TGTGCCAGCACCTCTCCCTCGGGACAGACCTACGAGCAGTACTTC. This sequence joins TRBV27 and TRBJ2-7; TRBD1 aligns across 7 bases. V lost 7 bases, J lost 2 bases, and 11 bases stayed unmatched. CDR1 is MNHEY, CDR2 SMNVEV, per germline (reference sequence). The CDR3 runs to 15 residues.